This T cell receptor beta chain was captured in a study of shared clonotypes between healthy human individuals. Using immunoSEQ multiplex PCR, the repertoire was profiled, and TCRdb retains in-frame clones only, with some absent. This table holds 2 million to 2.5 million clones, just over 90% found once. The table lists this clone with a count of one. CDR1 and CDR2 (germline): SGDLS, YYNGEE. The V end was cut by 0 bases, the J end by 6 bases, with 12 bases between. The CDR3 has 15 residues. Positively selected for CCR7, the CD45RO-negative cells used as naive CD8 cells excluded terminally differentiated effector memory CD45RA+ cells.

The receptor was derived from a man younger than 35 in good health. Some clones in this sample may be carry-over from other donors' samples. The rearrangement joins TRBV9 to TRBJ2-2; maybe TRBD2 (6 bases). The sequenced sample was naive CD8+ T cells from PBMCs. The CDR3: CASSVDGGTAGELFF. The CDR3 DNA sequence: TGTGCCAGCAGCGTAGATGGGGGGACCGCCGGGGAGCTGTTTTTT.